These 7 T cell receptor beta chains share one sample of origin, sequenced in a study of vaccination and CD4 T cells after COVID-19. These receptors' targets are unknown. Sequencing of DNA taken from cultured CD4+ T cells relied on the Oncomine TCR Beta short-read assay. TCRdb analysed the PCR reads with MiXCR anew, one entry per CDR3 protein. Altogether about 15,000 distinct CDR3 sequences are present, around 72% being singletons, with the ten largest covering roughly 5.1%. The treatment: approximately 11-day PBMC culture with coronavirus spike peptide pools or control peptides (ViraFEST assay). Material for sequencing was CD4+ T cells from blood, cultured in vitro. The receptors stem from a human donor who had recovered from COVID-19.

The chain links TRBV7-2 to TRBJ2-7; D possibly corresponds to TRBD2 (5 bases). The V end was cut by 1 base, the J end by 3 bases, with 10 bases between. CDR1 SGHTA and CDR2 FQGNSA come from the germline V gene. The CDR3 is made up of 14 amino acids. In DNA form, the CDR3 reads TGTGCCAGCAGCTTAGGAGGGATTCTCTACGAGCAGTACTTC. This sequence encodes CASSLGGILYEQYF.

CDR3 bases: TGTGCCTGGACAGGGAGCTCTGGGGCCAACGTCCTGACTTTC. It specifies CAWTGSSGANVLTF. The chain combines TRBV30 with TRBJ2-6, with D perhaps being TRBD1 or TRBD2 (5 bases each). The CDR3 has 14 residues. Germline lookup yields CDR1 GTSNPN and CDR2 SVGIG (reference sequence). Trimming stripped 4 bases from V and 0 bases from J, with 7 bases between.

This clonotype has just a few counts. The chain has TRBV20-1 and TRBJ1-2, with D possibly being TRBD1 (5 bases). Looked up from germline, CDR1 is DFQATT and CDR2 is SNEGSKA (reference sequence). CDR3 length: 13 residues. Deletions cut 5 bases from V and 8 bases from J, with 18 bases between. CDR3 residues: CSASVRVGQGYTF. In nucleotides, the CDR3 is TGCAGTGCTTCCGTCAGGGTAGGGCAGGGCTACACCTTC.

The chain couples TRBV15 to TRBJ2-1; 9 nucleotides line up with TRBD2. The CDR3 consists of 14 residues. V gave up 3 bases and J gave up 9 bases; unmatched junction bases: 6. Germline V gene lookup returns CDR1 LNHNV and CDR2 YYDKDF (reference sequence). The CDR3 DNA follows: TGTGCCACCAGCAGGAAGCGGGAGGTTATTGAGCAGTTCTTC. Translation gives CATSRKREVIEQFF.

This clonotype has more than one count but fewer than ten. J is TRBJ1-5 and V is TRBV6-1; 8 bases are shared with TRBD1. J gave up 0 bases and V 6 bases, and 4 bases lay outside the gene matches. Germline V gene lookup returns CDR1 MNHNS and CDR2 SASEGT. The CDR3 length is 15 residues. CDR3 nucleotides: TGTGCCAGCAGGCGGCAGGGGGCTAGCAATCAGCCCCAGCATTTT. This codes for CASRRQGASNQPQHF.

The chain employs TRBV6-1 and TRBJ2-7; the match to TRBD1 covers 7 bases. The V and J ends lost 6 bases and 2 bases, in that order; junction bases with no gene match: 4. The CDR3 has 13 residues. The germline gives CDR1 MNHNS, CDR2 SASEGT. The CDR3 spells CASSNTGAYEQYF. CDR3 sequence (DNA): TGTGCCAGCAGCAATACAGGGGCCTACGAGCAGTACTTC.

In its sample, this clonotype is medium-sized. The chain combines TRBV7-6 with TRBJ1-5; D is unresolved. The V end was cut by 1 base, the J end by 7 bases, with 14 bases between. The CDR3 totals 15 residues. Germline-derived CDR1 and CDR2 are SGHVS and FNYEAQ. CDR3 amino acids: CASSLGGGVGQPQHF. For the CDR3, the DNA is TGTGCCAGCAGCTTAGGTGGTGGGGTGGGGCAGCCCCAGCATTTT. Filled out from reference TRBV7-6 and TRBJ1-5, the complete variable domain reads GAGVSQSPRYKVTKRGQDVALRCDPISGHVSLYWYRQALGQGPEFLTYFNYEAQQDKSGLPNDRFSAERPEGSISTLTIQRTEQRDSAMYRCASSLGGGVGQPQHFGDGTRLSIL.